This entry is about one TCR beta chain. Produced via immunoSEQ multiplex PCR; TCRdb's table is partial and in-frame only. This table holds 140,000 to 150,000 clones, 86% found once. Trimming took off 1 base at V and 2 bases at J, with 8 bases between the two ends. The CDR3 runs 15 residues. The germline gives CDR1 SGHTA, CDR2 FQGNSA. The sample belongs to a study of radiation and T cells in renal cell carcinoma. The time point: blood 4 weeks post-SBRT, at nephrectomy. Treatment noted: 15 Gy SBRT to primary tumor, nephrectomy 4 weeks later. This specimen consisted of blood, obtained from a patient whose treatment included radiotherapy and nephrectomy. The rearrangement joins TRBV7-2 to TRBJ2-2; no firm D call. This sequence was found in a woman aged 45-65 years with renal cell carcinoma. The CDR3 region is CASSLGWDNTGELFF. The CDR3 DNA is TGTGCCAGCAGCTTAGGGTGGGATAACACCGGGGAGCTGTTTTTT.